This TCR beta chain was sequenced during a study of blood T cell repertoires in COVID-19. Study-level information: PBMCs, B-cell-depleted T cells, or T cells were the source of the cDNA or gDNA that made up the material.

Authors' data handling: Researchers report that nucleated cell counts were estimated from reference gene primer amplification. Profiled with immunoSEQ multiplex PCR; TCRdb holds only in-frame clones, not every one. V and J calls and clone size are as listed in that table; D and trimming were resolved from the DNA. The data contain fewer than 140,000 clones, roughly two thirds of them seen just once; the ten biggest clones take up about 0.85%. V gave up 6 bases and J gave up 4 bases, with 7 bases separating them. From germline, CDR1 is SNHLY and CDR2 FYNNEI. The CDR3 is 11 residues long. The chain joins TRBV2 to TRBJ2-7; D not resolved. Sequencing was carried out using peripheral blood. The receptor was isolated from a human donor with acute or convalescent COVID-19. The donor label of this sample is uncertain. The CDR3, as DNA: TGTGCCAGCAGGGAGAATTACGAGCAGTACTTC. Amino acids: CASRENYEQYF.